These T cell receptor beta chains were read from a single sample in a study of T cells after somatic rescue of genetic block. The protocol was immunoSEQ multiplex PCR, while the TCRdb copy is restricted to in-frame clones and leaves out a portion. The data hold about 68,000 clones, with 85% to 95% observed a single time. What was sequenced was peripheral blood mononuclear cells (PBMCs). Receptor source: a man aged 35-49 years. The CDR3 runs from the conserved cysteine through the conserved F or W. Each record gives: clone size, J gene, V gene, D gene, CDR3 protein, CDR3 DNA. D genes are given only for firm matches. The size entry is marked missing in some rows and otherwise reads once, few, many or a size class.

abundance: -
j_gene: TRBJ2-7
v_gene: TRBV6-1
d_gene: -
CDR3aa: CASSEQGGLHEQYF
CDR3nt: TGTGCCAGCAGTGAACAGGGGGGACTGCACGAGCAGTACTTC

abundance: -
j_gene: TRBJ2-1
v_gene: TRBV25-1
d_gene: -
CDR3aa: CASLGDRRPNEQFF
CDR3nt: TGTGCCAGCCTAGGGGATCGGCGGCCGAATGAGCAGTTCTTC

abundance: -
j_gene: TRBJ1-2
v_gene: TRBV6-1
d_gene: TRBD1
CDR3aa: CASSGRDRSRANYGYTF
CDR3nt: TGTGCCAGCAGTGGACGGGACAGGAGCCGAGCTAACTATGGCTACACCTTC

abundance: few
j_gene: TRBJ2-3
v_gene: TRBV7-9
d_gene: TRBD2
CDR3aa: CASSQGLAEFTDTQYF
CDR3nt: TGTGCCAGCAGCCAGGGACTAGCGGAGTTCACAGATACGCAGTATTTT

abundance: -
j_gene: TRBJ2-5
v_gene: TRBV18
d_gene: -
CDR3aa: CASSPQAETQYF
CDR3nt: TGTGCCAGCTCACCACAGGCAGAGACCCAGTACTTC

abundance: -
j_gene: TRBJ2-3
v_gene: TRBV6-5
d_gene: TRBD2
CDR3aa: CASSYGGVTQYF
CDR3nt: TGTGCCAGCAGTTACGGGGGGGTTACGCAGTATTTT

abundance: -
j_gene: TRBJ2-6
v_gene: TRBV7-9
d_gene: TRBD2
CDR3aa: CASSPKAGTPSGANVLTF
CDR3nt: TGTGCCAGCAGCCCCAAAGCGGGAACCCCCTCTGGGGCCAACGTCCTGACTTTC

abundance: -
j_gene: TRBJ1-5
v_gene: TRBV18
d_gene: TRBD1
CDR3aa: CASSPSGQGSNQPQHF
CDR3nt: TGTGCCAGCTCACCTAGTGGACAGGGGTCCAATCAGCCCCAGCATTTT

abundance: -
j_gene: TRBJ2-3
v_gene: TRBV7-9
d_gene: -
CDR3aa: CASSLWLDTQYF
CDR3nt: TGTGCCAGCAGCTTATGGCTGGATACGCAGTATTTT

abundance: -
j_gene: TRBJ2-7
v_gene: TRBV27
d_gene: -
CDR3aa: CASSFHGSGEQYF
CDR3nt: TGTGCCAGCAGTTTTCACGGGTCTGGCGAGCAGTACTTC

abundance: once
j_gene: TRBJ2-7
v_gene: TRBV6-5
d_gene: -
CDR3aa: CASSYSTAGAEQYF
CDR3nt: TGTGCCAGCAGTTACTCGACGGCAGGGGCCGAGCAGTACTTC

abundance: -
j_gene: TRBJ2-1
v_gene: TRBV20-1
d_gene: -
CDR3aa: CSATAYNEQFF
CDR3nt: TGCAGTGCTACAGCCTACAATGAGCAGTTCTTC

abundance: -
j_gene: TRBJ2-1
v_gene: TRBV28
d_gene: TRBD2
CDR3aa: CASSLRTSGIGYNEQFF
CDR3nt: TGTGCCAGCAGTCTCCGGACTAGCGGGATTGGGTACAATGAGCAGTTCTTC

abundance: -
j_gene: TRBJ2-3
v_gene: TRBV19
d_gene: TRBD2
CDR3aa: CASTPGGGQRTDTQYF
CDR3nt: TGTGCCAGTACCCCGGGCGGGGGGCAACGCACAGATACGCAGTATTTT